This T cell receptor beta chain is from a study of T cells in Graves' hyperthyroidism and ophthalmopathy (dated by TCRdb to between 2019 and 2020). Describing the broader study: Peripheral blood samples were taken at initial diagnosis, before any treatment was given. A discovery cohort of about 95 patients, roughly 43 with Graves' ophthalmopathy and over 55 with stable Graves' hyperthyroidism, was used to find distinguishing TCR V-J signatures. Prospective prediction of ophthalmopathy was tested in an independent validation cohort of 18 to 20 hyperthyroidism patients and 17 patients who later progressed to ophthalmopathy. The approximately 100 discovery patients were randomly divided into training and test sets at a 7:3 ratio. The study also compared thyroid tissue and blood T-cell repertoires from several Graves' hyperthyroidism patients. After sampling, hyperthyroidism patients received methimazole starting at 30 mg daily, and ophthalmopathy patients received high-dose intravenous methylprednisolone. According to the paper, TCR Vbeta CDR3 sequencing was carried out on 135 peripheral blood samples, which came from under 50 ophthalmopathy, under 80 hyperthyroidism and about 17 progressor patients. Broader findings and caveats from the paper: Most expanded thyroid clonotypes (frequency above 0.001) were also detected in blood, a finding suggesting that blood repertoires may reflect thyroid immune responses. In validation, progression to ophthalmopathy was predicted by the model with around 70% sensitivity and 72.22% specificity, a median of 6.5 months before onset. A 13 V-J signature model separated ophthalmopathy from stable hyperthyroidism, with around 91% sensitivity and 81% to 83% specificity in cross-validation and 80%/75% in testing. No statistical method was used to set the sample size in advance, and investigators knew the group allocation.

This clonotype came up many times. It lacks a known antigen. Base qualities were left out, and no much larger clone turns up one base away. Relative to germline, V is 3 bases shorter and J is 4 bases shorter, with 9 bases between their ends. The CDR3 spans 13 residues, from the cysteine through the phenylalanine. Only CDR3 DNA remains: 39 bases, in frame from the first base. The TCR beta CDR3 regions were amplified from the RNA transcripts. The first round of RT-PCR for the TCR CDR3 was performed with the HTBI primer set and the Qiagen OneStep RT-PCR kit. The libraries were constructed in a second round of multiplex PCR and then size-selected and purified. Sequencing of the libraries was done on an Illumina HiSeq2000 using paired-end 100 bp reads. On the authors' methods: SOAPnuke was used to process the raw data, with reads discarded if the reads contained adapters or uncalled bases, had a mean Phred below 15, or lacked an exact constant-primer or identifier match. High-quality paired reads were merged using COPE v1.2.5, and each unique nucleotide sequence was defined as a clonotype. MiTCR v1.1 was used to align clonotypes to the IMGT TRBV, TRBD and TRBJ reference segments. The analysis included only V-J combinations with a frequency above 0.0001, which together covered 99% to 99.2% of the repertoires. A TCS score was defined as the ratio of F50 (clonal expansion) to E x V (chaos), with BLOSUM62-based TCRdist applied between CDR3 peptides within each V-J. Welch's t-statistics and random forest reduced roughly 500 V-J features to 13, which were used in a naive Bayes classifier (R e1071). The similarity between thyroid and blood repertoires was quantified using the Morisita-Horn index. TCRdb trimmed public reads at Q25 via fastp, called clones via MiXCR and kept in-frame beta chains. Duplicate CDR3 protein sequences are folded into a single record with the most common DNA and genes. The V and J calls reflect TCRdb's pipeline rather than the authors' work. The sample includes 700,000 to 850,000 distinct CDR3 sequences, with 35% observed a single time. The leading ten clones occupy around 30% of the sample.

Stable Graves' hyperthyroidism was defined as the absence of progression to ophthalmopathy over 18 months of follow-up. Hyperthyroidism patients were newly diagnosed, had a disease duration of under 2 months, and were aged 18 to 65 years. Exclusion was applied to patients with uncontrolled infections, other autoimmune diseases, pregnancy or lactation. Diagnoses were established on the basis of clinical symptoms, serum thyroxine and TRAb, thyroid ultrasound, and orbital computed tomography. PBMCs were separated from approximately 10 ml of fresh peripheral blood using Ficoll-Paque density gradient centrifugation. Total RNA was extracted using Trizol reagent, and RNA quality was assessed on an Agilent 2100 Bioanalyzer.

This clonotype was obtained from a woman in her thirties or forties with Graves' hyperthyroidism. The source material was blood. This receptor chain uses TRBV12-3 or TRBV12-4 and TRBJ1-1; the D gene is unclear. The DNA sequence is given as TGTGCCAGCAGTTTCTTCCTGCCCACTGAAGCTTTCTTT. Its protein product is CASSFFLPTEAFF.